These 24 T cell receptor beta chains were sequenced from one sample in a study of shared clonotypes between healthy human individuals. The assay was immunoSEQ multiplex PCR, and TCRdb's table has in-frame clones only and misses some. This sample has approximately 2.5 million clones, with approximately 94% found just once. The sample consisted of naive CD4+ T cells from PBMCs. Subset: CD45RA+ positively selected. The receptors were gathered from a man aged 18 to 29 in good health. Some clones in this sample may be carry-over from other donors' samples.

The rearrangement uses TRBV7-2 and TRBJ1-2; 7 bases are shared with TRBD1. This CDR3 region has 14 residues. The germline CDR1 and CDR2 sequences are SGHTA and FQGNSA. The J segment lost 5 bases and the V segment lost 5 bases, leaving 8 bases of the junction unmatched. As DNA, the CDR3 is TGTGCCAGCAGCACCCGGACAGGACAATATGGCTACACCTTC. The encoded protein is CASSTRTGQYGYTF.

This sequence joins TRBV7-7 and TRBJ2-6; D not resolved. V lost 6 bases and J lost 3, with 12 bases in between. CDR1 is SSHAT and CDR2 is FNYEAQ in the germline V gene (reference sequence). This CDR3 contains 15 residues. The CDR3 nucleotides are TGTGCCAGCAGTCAAAACGTCGTTGGGGCCAACGTCCTGACTTTC. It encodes CASSQNVVGANVLTF.

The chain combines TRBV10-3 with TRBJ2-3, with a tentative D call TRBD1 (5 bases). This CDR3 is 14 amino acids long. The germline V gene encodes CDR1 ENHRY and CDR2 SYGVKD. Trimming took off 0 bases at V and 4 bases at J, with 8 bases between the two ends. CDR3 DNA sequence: TGTGCCATCAGTGAGTCCGTCAGGGCAGATACGCAGTATTTT. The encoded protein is CAISESVRADTQYF.

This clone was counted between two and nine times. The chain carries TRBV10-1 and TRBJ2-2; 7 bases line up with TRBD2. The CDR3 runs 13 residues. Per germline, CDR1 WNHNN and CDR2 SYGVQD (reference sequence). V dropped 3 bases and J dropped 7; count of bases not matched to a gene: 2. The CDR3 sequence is CASSDPGGGELFF. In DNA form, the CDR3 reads TGCGCCAGCAGTGATCCGGGGGGCGGGGAGCTGTTTTTT.

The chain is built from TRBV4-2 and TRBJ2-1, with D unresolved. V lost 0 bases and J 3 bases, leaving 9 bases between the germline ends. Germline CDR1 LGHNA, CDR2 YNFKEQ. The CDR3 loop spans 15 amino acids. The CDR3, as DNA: TGTGCCAGCAGCCAAGATTTCAGCAGCTACAATGAGCAGTTCTTC. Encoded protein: CASSQDFSSYNEQFF.

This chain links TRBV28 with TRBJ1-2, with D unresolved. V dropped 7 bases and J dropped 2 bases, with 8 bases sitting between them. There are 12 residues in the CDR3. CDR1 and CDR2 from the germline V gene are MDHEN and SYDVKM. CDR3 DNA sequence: TGTGCCAGCACTTTGGGGAACTATGGCTACACCTTC. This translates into CASTLGNYGYTF.

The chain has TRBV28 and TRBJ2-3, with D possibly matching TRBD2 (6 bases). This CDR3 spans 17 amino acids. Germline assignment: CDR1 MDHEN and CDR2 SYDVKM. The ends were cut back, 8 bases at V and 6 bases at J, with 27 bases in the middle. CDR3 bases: TGTGCCAGCGCATCAAATCCGGGAGCTTGGAAGACGGATACGCAGTATTTT. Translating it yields CASASNPGAWKTDTQYF.

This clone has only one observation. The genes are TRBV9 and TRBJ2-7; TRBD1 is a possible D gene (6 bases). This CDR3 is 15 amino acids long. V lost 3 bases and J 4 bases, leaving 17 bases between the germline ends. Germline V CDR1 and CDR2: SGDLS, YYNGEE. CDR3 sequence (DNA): TGTGCCAGCAGCGCCCGGGACATCGGGGAATACGAGCAGTACTTC. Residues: CASSARDIGEYEQYF.

CDR3 in amino acids: CASSDPSGPGAVNYGYTF. The CDR3 DNA reads as TGTGCCAGCAGTGACCCTTCAGGGCCCGGGGCGGTTAACTATGGCTACACCTTC. The genes are TRBV6-1 and TRBJ1-2, with D possibly being TRBD1 (5 bases). The V and J ends lost 3 bases and 1 base respectively, with 21 bases between them. Germline V lookup: CDR1 MNHNS, CDR2 SASEGT. The CDR3 covers 18 residues.

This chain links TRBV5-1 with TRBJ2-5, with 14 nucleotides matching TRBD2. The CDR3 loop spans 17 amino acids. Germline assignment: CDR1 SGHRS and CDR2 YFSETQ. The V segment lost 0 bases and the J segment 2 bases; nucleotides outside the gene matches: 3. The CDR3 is CASSLGGLAGEQETQYF. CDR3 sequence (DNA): TGCGCCAGCAGCTTGGGGGGACTAGCGGGAGAGCAAGAGACCCAGTACTTC.

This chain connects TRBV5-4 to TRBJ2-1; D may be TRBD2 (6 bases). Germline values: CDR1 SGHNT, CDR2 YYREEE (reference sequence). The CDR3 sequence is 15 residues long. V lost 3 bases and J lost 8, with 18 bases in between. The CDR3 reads CASSSHFTSLHEQFF. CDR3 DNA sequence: TGTGCCAGCAGCTCCCACTTCACTAGCCTCCATGAGCAGTTCTTC.

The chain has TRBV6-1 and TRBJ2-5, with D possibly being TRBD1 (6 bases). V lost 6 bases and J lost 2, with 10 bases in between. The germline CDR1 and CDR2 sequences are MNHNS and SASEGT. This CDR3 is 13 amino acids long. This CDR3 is CASRGAAQETQYF. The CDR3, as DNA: TGTGCCAGCAGGGGGGCAGCTCAAGAGACCCAGTACTTC.

CDR3 loop: CASSKVPRGMREQYF. The CDR3 DNA is TGTGCCAGCAGCAAAGTACCCAGGGGGATGCGCGAGCAGTACTTC. This sequence joins TRBV21-1 and TRBJ2-7; the listed D gene, TRBD1, was not tested against the DNA. TRBV21-1 is deemed a pseudogene. This CDR3 is 15 amino acids long.

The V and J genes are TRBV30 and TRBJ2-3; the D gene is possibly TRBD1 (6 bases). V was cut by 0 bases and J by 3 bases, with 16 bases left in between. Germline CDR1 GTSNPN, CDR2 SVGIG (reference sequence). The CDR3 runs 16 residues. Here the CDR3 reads CAWSVLRGRGTDTQYF. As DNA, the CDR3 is TGTGCCTGGAGTGTACTCAGGGGAAGAGGAACAGATACGCAGTATTTT.

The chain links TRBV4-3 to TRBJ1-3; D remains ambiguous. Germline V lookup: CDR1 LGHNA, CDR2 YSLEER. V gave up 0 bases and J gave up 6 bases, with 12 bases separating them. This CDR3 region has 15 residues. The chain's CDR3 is CASSQEAGIANTIYF. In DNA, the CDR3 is TGCGCCAGCAGCCAAGAGGCCGGGATCGCAAACACCATATATTTT.

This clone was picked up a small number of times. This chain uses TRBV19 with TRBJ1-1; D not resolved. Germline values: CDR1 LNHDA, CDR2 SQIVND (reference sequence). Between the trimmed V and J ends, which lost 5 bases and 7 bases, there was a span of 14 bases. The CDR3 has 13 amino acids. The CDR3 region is CASSVRGGVEAFF. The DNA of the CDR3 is TGTGCCAGTAGTGTCCGGGGAGGTGTTGAAGCTTTCTTT.

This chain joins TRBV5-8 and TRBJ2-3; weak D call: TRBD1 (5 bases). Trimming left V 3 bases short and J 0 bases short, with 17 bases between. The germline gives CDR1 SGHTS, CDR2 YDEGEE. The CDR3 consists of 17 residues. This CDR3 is CASSYPWAGSSTDTQYF. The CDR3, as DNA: TGTGCCAGCAGCTACCCCTGGGCAGGGTCAAGCACAGATACGCAGTATTTT.

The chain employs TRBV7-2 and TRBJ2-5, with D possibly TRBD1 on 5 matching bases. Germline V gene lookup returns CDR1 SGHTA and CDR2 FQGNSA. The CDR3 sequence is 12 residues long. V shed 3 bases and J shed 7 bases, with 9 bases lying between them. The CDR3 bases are TGTGCCAGCAGCTTGGGGCTAGGGACCCAGTACTTC. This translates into CASSLGLGTQYF.

CDR3 in amino acids: CSVQGSSEAFF. The CDR3, as DNA: TGCAGCGTTCAGGGGTCTTCTGAAGCTTTCTTT. This sequence joins TRBV29-1 and TRBJ1-1, with TRBD1 as a possible D gene (6 bases). Germline V gene data show CDR1 as SQVTM and CDR2 as ANQGSEA. Trimming removed 5 bases from V and 6 bases from J, with 10 bases in between. The CDR3 spans 11 residues.

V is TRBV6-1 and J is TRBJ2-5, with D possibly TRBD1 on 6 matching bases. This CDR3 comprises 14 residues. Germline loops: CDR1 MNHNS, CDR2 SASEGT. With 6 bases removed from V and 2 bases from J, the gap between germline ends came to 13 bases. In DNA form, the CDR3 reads TGTGCCAGCAGCCGGATTGGACAGCAAGAGACCCAGTACTTC. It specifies CASSRIGQQETQYF.

CDR3 DNA: TGCGCCAGCAGCTTGGTTCTCGCCGAGCAGTTCTTC. Protein: CASSLVLAEQFF. The chain recombines TRBV5-1 with TRBJ2-1; no reliable D call. This CDR3 region has 12 residues. The V end was cut by 0 bases, the J end by 10 bases, with 8 bases between. CDR1 is SGHRS and CDR2 is YFSETQ in the germline V gene. The entire variable domain, with the rest obtained from reference TRBV5-1 and TRBJ2-1, is as follows: KAGVTQTPRYLIKTRGQQVTLSCSPISGHRSVSWYQQTPGQGLQFLFEYFSETQRNKGNFPGRFSGRQFSNSRSEMNVSTLELGDSALYLCASSLVLAEQFFGPGTRLTVL.

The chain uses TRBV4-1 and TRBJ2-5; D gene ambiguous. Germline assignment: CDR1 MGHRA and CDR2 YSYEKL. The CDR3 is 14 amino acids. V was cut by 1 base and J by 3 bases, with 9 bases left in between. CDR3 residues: CASSQGLSEETQYF. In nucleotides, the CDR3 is TGCGCCAGCAGCCAAGGATTGTCGGAAGAGACCCAGTACTTC.

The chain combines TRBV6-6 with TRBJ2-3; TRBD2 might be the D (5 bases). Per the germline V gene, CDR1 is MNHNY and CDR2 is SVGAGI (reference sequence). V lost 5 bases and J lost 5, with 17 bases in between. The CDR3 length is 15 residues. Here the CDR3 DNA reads TGTGCCAGCAGTCCCCTCGGCGGGTCCGGAGATACGCAGTATTTT. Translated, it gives CASSPLGGSGDTQYF.

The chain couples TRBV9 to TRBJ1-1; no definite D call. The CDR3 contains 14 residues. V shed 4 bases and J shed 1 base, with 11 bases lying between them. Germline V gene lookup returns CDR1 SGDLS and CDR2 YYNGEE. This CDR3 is CASSTQDTNTEAFF. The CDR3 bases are TGTGCCAGCAGCACCCAAGACACGAACACTGAAGCTTTCTTT.